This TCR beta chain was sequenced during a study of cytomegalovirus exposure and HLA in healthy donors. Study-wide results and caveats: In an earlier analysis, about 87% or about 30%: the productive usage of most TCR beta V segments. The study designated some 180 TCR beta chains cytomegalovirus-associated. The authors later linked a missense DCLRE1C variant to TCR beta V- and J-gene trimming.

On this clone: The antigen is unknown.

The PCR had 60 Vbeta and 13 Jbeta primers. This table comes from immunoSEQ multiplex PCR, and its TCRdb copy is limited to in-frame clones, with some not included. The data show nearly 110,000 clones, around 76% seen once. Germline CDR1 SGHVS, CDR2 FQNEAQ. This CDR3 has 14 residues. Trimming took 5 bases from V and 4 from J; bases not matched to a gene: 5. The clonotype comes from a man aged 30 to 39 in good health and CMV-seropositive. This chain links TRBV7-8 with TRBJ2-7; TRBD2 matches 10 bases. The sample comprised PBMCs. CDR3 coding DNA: TGTGCCAGCAGCCTCGGGACTAGCGTGTACGAGCAGTACTTC. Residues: CASSLGTSVYEQYF.